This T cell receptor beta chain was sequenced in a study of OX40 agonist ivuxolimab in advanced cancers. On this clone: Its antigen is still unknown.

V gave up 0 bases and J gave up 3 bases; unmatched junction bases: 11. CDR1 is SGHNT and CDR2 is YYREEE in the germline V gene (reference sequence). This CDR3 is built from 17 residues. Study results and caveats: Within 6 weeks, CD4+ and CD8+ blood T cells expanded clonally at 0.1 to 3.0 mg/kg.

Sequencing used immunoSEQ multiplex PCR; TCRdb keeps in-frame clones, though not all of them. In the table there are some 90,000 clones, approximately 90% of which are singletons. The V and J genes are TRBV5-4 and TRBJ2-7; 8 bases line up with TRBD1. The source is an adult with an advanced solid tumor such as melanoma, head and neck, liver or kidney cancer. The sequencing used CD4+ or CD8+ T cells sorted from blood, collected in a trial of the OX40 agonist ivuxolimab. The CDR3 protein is CASSLEAGGVVRYEQYF. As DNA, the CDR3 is TGTGCCAGCAGCTTGGAGGCAGGGGGCGTTGTTCGCTACGAGCAGTACTTC.